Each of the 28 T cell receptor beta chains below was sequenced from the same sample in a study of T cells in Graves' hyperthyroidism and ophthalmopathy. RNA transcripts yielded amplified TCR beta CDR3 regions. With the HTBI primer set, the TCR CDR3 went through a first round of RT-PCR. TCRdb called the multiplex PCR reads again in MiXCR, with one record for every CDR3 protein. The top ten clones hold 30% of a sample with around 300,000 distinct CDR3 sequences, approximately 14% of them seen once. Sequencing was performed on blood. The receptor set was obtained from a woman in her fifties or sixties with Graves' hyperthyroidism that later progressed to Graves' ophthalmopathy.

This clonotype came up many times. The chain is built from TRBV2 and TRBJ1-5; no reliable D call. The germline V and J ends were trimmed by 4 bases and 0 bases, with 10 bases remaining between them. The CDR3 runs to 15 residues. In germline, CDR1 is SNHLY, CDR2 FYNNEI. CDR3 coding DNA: TGTGCCAGCAGTGCGTCGAGGGTTAGCAATCAGCCCCAGCATTTT. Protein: CASSASRVSNQPQHF.

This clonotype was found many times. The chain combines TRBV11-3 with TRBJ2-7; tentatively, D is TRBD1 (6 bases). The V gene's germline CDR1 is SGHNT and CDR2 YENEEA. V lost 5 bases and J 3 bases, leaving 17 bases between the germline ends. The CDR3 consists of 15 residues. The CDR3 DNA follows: TGTGCCAGCAGCCCCTCCGGGACATCGAACTACGAGCAGTACTTC. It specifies CASSPSGTSNYEQYF.

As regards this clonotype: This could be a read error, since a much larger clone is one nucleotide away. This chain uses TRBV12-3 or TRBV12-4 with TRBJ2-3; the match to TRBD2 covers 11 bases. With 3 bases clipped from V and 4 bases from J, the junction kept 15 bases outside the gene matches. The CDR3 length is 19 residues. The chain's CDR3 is CASSLIVLAGGPVSDTQYF. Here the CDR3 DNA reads TGTGCCAGCAGTTTGATAGTCTTAGCGGGAGGGCCCGTCTCAGATACGCAGTATTTT.

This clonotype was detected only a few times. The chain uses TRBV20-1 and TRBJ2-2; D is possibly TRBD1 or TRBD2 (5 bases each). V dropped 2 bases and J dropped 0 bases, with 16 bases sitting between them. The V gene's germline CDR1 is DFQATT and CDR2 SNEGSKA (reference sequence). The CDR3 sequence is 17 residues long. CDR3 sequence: CSARPTKRGPNTGELFF. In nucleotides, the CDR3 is TGCAGTGCTAGACCCACTAAGAGGGGCCCGAACACCGGGGAGCTGTTTTTT.

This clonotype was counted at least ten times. The CDR3 DNA sequence: TGTGCCACCAGCAGAGAACTAGCGGGTTCAGAGACCCAGTACTTC. This encodes CATSRELAGSETQYF. The V gene is TRBV15, the J gene TRBJ2-5; 9 bases line up with TRBD2. The trim removed 0 bases at V and 4 bases at J, leaving 3 bases unmatched. Germline V lookup: CDR1 LNHNV, CDR2 YYDKDF (reference sequence). The CDR3 covers 15 residues. Full variable domain (missing parts from reference TRBV15 and TRBJ2-5): DAMVIQNPRYQVTQFGKPVTLSCSQTLNHNVMYWYQQKSSQAPKLLFHYYDKDFNNEADTPDNFQSRRPNTSFCFLDIRSPGLGDTAMYLCATSRELAGSETQYFGPGTRLLVL.

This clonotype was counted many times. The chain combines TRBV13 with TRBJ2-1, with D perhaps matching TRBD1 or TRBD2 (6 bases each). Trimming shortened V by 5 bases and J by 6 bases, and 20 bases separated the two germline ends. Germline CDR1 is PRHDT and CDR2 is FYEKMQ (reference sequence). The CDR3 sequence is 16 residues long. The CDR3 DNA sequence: TGTGCCAGCAGCCACCGGGCCTCCGGGGGCGTCAATGAGCAGTTCTTC. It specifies CASSHRASGGVNEQFF.

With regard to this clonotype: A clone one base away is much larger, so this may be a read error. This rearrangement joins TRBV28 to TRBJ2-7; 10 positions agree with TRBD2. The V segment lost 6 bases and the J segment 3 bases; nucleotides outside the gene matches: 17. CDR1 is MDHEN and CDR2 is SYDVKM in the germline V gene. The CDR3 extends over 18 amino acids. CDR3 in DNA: TGTGCCAGCAGCCGGAATGGGGCTAGCGGGAGTTGTGACTACGAGCAGTACTTC. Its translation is CASSRNGASGSCDYEQYF.

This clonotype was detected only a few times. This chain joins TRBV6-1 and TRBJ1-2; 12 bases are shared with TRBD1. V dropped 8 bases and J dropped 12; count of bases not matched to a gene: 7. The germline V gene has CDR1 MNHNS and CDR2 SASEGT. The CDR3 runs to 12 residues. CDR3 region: CASGRDRGLNTF. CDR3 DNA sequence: TGTGCCAGCGGGAGGGACAGGGGGCTGAACACCTTC.

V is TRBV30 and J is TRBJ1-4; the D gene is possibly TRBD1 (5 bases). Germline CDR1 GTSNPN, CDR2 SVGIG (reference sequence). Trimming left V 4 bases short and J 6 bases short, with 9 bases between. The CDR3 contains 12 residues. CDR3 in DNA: TGTGCCTGGAAGGGGCCGCATGAAAAACTGTTTTTT. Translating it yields CAWKGPHEKLFF. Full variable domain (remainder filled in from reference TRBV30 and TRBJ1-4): SQTIHQWPATLVQPVGSPLSLECTVEGTSNPNLYWYRQAAGRGLQLLFYSVGIGQISSEVPQNLSASRPQDRQFILSSKKLLLSDSGFYLCAWKGPHEKLFFGSGTQLSVL.

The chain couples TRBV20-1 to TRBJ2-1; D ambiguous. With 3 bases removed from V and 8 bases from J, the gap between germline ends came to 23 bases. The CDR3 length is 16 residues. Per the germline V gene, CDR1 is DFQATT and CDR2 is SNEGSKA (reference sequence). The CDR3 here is CSASVDDARSSDEQFF. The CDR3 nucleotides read TGCAGTGCTAGTGTGGACGATGCGCGGTCGTCGGATGAGCAGTTCTTC.

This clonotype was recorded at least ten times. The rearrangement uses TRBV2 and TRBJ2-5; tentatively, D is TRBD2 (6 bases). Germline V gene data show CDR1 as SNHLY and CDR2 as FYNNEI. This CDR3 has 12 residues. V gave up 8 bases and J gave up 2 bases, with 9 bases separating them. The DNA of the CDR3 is TGTGCCAGCGCACGGGAGCAAGAGACCCAGTACTTC. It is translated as CASAREQETQYF.

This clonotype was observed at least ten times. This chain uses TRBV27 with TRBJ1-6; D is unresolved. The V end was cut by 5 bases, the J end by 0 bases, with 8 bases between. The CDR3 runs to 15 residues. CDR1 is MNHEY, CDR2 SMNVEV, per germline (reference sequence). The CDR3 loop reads CASSPQSSYNSPLHF. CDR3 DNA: TGTGCCAGCAGTCCTCAGAGCTCCTATAATTCACCCCTCCACTTT.

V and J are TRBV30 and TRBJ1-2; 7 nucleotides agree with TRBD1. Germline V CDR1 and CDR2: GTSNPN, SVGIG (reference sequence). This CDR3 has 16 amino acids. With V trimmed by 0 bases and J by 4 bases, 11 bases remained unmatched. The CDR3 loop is CAWSVETGPILYGYTF. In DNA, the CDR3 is TGTGCCTGGAGTGTGGAGACAGGGCCAATTCTCTATGGCTACACCTTC.

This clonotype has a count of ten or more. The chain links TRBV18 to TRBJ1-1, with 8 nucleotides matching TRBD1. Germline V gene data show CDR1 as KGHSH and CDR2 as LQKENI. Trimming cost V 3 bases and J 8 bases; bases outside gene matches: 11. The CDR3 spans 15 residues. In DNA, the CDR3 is TGTGCCAGCTCACCGGTTAGGATTCGGACAGGGGAAGCTTTCTTT. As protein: CASSPVRIRTGEAFF.

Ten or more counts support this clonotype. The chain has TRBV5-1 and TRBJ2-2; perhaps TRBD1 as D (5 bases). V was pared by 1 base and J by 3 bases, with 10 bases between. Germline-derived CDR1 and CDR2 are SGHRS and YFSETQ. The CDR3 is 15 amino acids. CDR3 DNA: TGCGCCAGCAGCTTGCAGGGCCCCGACACCGGGGAGCTGTTTTTT. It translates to CASSLQGPDTGELFF.

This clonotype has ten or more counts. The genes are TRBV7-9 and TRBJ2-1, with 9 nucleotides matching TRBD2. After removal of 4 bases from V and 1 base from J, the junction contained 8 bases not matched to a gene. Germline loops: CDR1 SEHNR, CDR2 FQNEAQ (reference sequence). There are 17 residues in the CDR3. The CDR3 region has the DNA TGTGCCAGCAGCTCCAACACCCTAGCGGGATCCTACAATGAGCAGTTCTTC. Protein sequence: CASSSNTLAGSYNEQFF.

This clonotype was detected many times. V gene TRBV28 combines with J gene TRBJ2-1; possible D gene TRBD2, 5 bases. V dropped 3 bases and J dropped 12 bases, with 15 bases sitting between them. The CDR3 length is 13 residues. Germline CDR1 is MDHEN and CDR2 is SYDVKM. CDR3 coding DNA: TGTGCCAGCAGTTTGTATCTAGCTCAGGCGCAGTTCTTC. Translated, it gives CASSLYLAQAQFF. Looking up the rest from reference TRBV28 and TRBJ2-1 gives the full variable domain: DVKVTQSSRYLVKRTGEKVFLECVQDMDHENMFWYRQDPGLGLRLIYFSYDVKMKEKGDIPEGYSVSREKKERFSLILESASTNQTSMYLCASSLYLAQAQFFGPGTRLTVL.

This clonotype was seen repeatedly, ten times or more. This CDR3 is CASSRQGSGYTF. Here the CDR3 DNA reads TGTGCCAGCAGCCGTCAGGGATCGGGCTACACCTTC. V and J are TRBV3-1 and TRBJ1-2, with D tentatively TRBD1 (5 bases). The germline V gene encodes CDR1 LGHDT and CDR2 YNNKEL (reference sequence). The CDR3 is 12 amino acids. Trimming left V 4 bases short and J 8 bases short, with 11 bases between.

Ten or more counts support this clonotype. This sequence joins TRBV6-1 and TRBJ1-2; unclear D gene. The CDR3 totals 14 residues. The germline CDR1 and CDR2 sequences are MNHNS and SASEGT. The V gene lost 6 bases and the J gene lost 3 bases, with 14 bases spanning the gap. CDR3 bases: TGTGCCAGCAGACAGTCAGCGCGGGACTATGGCTACACCTTC. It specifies CASRQSARDYGYTF.

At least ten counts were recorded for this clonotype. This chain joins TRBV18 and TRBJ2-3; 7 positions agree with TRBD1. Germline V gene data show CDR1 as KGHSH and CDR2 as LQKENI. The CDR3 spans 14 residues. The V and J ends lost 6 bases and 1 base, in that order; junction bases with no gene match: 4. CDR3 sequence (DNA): TGTGCCAGCTCCTCCGGGACAGGCACAGATACGCAGTATTTT. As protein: CASSSGTGTDTQYF.

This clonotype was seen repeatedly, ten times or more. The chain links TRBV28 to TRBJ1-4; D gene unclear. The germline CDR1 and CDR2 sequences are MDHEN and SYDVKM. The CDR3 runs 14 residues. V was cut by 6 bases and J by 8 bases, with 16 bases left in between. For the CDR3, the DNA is TGTGCCAGCAGGTGGGAAGGGAGGAGAGAAAAACTGTTTTTT. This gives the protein CASRWEGRREKLFF. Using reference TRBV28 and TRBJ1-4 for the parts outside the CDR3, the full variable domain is DVKVTQSSRYLVKRTGEKVFLECVQDMDHENMFWYRQDPGLGLRLIYFSYDVKMKEKGDIPEGYSVSREKKERFSLILESASTNQTSMYLCASRWEGRREKLFFGSGTQLSVL.

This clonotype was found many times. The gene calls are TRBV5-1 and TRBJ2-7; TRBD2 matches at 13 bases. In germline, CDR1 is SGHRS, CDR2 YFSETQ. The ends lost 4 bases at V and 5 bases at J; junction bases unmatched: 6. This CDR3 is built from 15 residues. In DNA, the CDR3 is TGCGCCAGCAGCCAAAGACTAGCGGGAGGAGACGAGCAGTACTTC. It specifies CASSQRLAGGDEQYF.

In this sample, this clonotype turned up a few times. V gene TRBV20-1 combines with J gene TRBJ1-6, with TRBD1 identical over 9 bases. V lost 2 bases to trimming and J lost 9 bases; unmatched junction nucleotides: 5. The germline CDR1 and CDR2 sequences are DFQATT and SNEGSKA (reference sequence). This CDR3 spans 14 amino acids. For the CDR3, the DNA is TGCAGTGCTAGACGCCGGGACAGGGTTTCACCCCTCCACTTT. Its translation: CSARRRDRVSPLHF.

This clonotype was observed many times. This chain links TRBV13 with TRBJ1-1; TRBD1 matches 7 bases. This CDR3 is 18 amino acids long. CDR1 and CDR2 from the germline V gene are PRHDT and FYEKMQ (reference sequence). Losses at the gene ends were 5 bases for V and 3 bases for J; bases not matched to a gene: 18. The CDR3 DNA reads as TGTGCCAGCAGCATCAGACAGGGAAGATATTCGGAGTACACTGAAGCTTTCTTT. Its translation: CASSIRQGRYSEYTEAFF.

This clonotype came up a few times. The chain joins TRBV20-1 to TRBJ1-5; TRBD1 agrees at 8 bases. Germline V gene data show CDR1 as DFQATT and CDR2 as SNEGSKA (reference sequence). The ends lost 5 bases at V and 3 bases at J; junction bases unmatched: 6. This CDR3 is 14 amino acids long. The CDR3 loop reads CSAPDRGINQPQHF. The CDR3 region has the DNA TGCAGTGCTCCCGACAGGGGAATCAATCAGCCCCAGCATTTT.

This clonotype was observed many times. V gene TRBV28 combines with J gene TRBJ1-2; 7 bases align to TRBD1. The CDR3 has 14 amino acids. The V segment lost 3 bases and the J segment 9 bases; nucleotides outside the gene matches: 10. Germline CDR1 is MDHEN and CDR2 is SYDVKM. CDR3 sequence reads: CASSFSGGGLSYTF. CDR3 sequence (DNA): TGTGCCAGCAGTTTCTCAGGGGGGGGGCTTAGCTACACCTTC.

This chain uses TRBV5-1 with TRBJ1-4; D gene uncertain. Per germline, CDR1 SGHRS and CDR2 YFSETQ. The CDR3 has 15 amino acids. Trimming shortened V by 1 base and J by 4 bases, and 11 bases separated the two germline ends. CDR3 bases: TGCGCCAGCAGCTTGAGAGGGCAGTTTAATGAAAAACTGTTTTTT. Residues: CASSLRGQFNEKLFF.

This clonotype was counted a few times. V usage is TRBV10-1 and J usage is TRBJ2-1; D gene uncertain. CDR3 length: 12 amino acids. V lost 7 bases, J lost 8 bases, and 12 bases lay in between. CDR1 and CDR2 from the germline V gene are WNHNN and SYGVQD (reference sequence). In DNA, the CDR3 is TGCGCCAGCAAGTCATACCGGCATGAGCAGTTCTTC. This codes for CASKSYRHEQFF.